Below, 25 T cell receptor beta chains from the same sample are listed, as sequenced in a study of response to subunit inactivated influenza vaccine. TCRdb analysed the RT-PCR reads with MiXCR anew, one entry per CDR3 protein. The sample contains about 540,000 distinct CDR3 sequences, approximately 20% of which appear only once. These records were also assigned to another study, of T cells expressing NK-cell markers. From that second work: Synthesis of TCR beta cDNA relied on 5'RACE template switching carrying UMIs.

Sample: CD4+ T cells sorted from PBMCs, taken 11 to 12 days after vaccination. The receptors derive from a middle-aged man who received an inactivated influenza vaccine.

V is TRBV4-3 and J is TRBJ2-4; D is uncertain. The V end lost 6 bases, the J end lost 0 bases, and 12 bases lay between the germline ends. CDR3 size: 15 residues. In germline, CDR1 is LGHNA, CDR2 YSLEER. This CDR3 is CASREQVGAKNIQYF. In DNA form, the CDR3 reads TGCGCCAGCAGAGAGCAGGTTGGAGCCAAAAACATTCAGTACTTC.

The chain uses TRBV20-1 and TRBJ2-1; D is uncertain. CDR1 DFQATT and CDR2 SNEGSKA come from the germline V gene (reference sequence). The CDR3 loop spans 14 amino acids. V shed 6 bases and J shed 0 bases, with 12 bases lying between them. CDR3 DNA sequence: TGCAGTGCGAGCCACTTAAGCTCCTACAATGAGCAGTTCTTC. Translation: CSASHLSSYNEQFF.

In this sample, this clonotype turned up a few times. The J gene is TRBJ2-7, the V gene TRBV3-1; D is unresolved. This CDR3 region has 17 residues. In germline, CDR1 is LGHDT, CDR2 YNNKEL (reference sequence). V was trimmed by 2 bases and J by 3 bases, leaving 20 bases between them. The CDR3 DNA is TGTGCCAGCAGCCAATCCGCCGGGTGGCAGTCGATCTACGAGCAGTACTTC. It encodes CASSQSAGWQSIYEQYF.

This clonotype was counted a few times. V gene TRBV7-2 combines with J gene TRBJ2-2; weak D call: TRBD2 (5 bases). The CDR3 is made up of 14 amino acids. Trimming removed 5 bases from V and 4 bases from J, with 11 bases in between. Germline CDR1 and CDR2: SGHTA and FQGNSA. DNA for the CDR3: TGTGCCAGCAGCACCGGACTTGTCACCGGGGAGCTGTTTTTT. Encoded protein: CASSTGLVTGELFF.

This clonotype turned up a few times. This rearrangement joins TRBV5-1 to TRBJ2-5, with 8 nucleotides matching TRBD2. The junction had 10 bases not matched to a gene; V was cut back by 4 bases and J by 5 bases. The CDR3 loop spans 15 amino acids. Germline-derived CDR1 and CDR2 are SGHRS and YFSETQ. This CDR3 is CASSGYGRGKETQYF. CDR3 sequence (DNA): TGCGCCAGCAGCGGATACGGGAGGGGCAAGGAGACCCAGTACTTC.

This clonotype was seen more than once but under ten times. The CDR3: CASSSGGASETQYF. For the CDR3, the DNA is TGTGCCAGCAGTTCCGGGGGCGCGTCAGAGACCCAGTACTTC. The chain has TRBV28 and TRBJ2-5, with D perhaps being TRBD1 or TRBD2 (6 bases each). This CDR3 has 14 residues. Germline values: CDR1 MDHEN, CDR2 SYDVKM. V was pared by 4 bases and J by 4 bases, with 13 bases between.

This sequence joins TRBV7-2 and TRBJ2-1, with TRBD2 identical over 8 bases. Germline assignment: CDR1 SGHTA and CDR2 FQGNSA. V lost 3 bases and J lost 0; bases outside the gene matches: 4. The CDR3 is made up of 16 amino acids. CDR3 bases: TGTGCCAGCAGCTTCTTAGCGGGAAGCTCCTACAATGAGCAGTTCTTC. Amino acid sequence: CASSFLAGSSYNEQFF.

This clonotype was observed a handful of times. The chain combines TRBV11-2 with TRBJ1-1; no definite D call. V lost 1 base to trimming and J lost 5 bases, with 11 bases between them. The CDR3 extends over 14 amino acids. Germline-derived CDR1 and CDR2 are SGHAT and FQNNGV. The CDR3 sequence is CASSLAWGATEAFF. The CDR3 DNA reads as TGTGCCAGCAGCTTAGCTTGGGGAGCAACTGAAGCTTTCTTT. Filled out from reference TRBV11-2 and TRBJ1-1, the complete variable domain reads EAGVAQSPRYKIIEKRQSVAFWCNPISGHATLYWYQQILGQGPKLLIQFQNNGVVDDSQLPKDRFSAERLKGVDSTLKIQPAKLEDSAVYLCASSLAWGATEAFFGQGTRLTVV.

The rearrangement uses TRBV7-9 and TRBJ2-5, with D unclear. Deletions cut 7 bases from V and 2 bases from J, with 11 bases between. The length of the CDR3 is 13 residues. Germline assignment: CDR1 SEHNR and CDR2 FQNEAQ (reference sequence). The CDR3 DNA reads TGTGCCAGCAACCCAATAGGTCAAGAGACCCAGTACTTC. It codes for CASNPIGQETQYF.

This clonotype was detected a few times. This chain joins TRBV7-2 and TRBJ2-7; 9 bases align to TRBD2. This CDR3 spans 16 amino acids. The V segment lost 2 bases and the J segment 4 bases; nucleotides outside the gene matches: 9. CDR1 SGHTA and CDR2 FQGNSA come from the germline V gene. Here the CDR3 DNA reads TGTGCCAGCAGCTTATCCCCGGGACTAGCAGGGTACGAGCAGTACTTC. Protein product: CASSLSPGLAGYEQYF.

This clonotype turned up a few times. The chain couples TRBV10-3 to TRBJ2-1; D is perhaps TRBD2 (5 bases). The V end lost 3 bases, the J end lost 8 bases, and 14 bases lay between the germline ends. CDR1 and CDR2 from the germline V gene are ENHRY and SYGVKD. The CDR3 length is 14 residues. The CDR3 loop is CAISDPGKRDEQFF. CDR3 sequence (DNA): TGTGCCATCAGTGACCCCGGGAAGAGGGATGAGCAGTTCTTC.

This clonotype has a count of ten or more. V and J are TRBV20-1 and TRBJ2-7; perhaps TRBD1 as D (7 bases). Trimming took off 0 bases at V and 1 base at J, with 19 bases between the two ends. The V gene's germline CDR1 is DFQATT and CDR2 SNEGSKA (reference sequence). CDR3 length equals 17 residues. CDR3 coding DNA: TGCAGTGCTAGAGATCATCTTAGGCCAGGGGGGTCCTACGAGCAGTACTTC. This translates into CSARDHLRPGGSYEQYF.

The chain carries TRBV28 and TRBJ2-7; TRBD1 is a possible D gene (6 bases). CDR3 length: 14 amino acids. CDR1 and CDR2 from the germline V gene are MDHEN and SYDVKM. The V and J ends lost 4 bases and 4 bases respectively, with 14 bases between them. The CDR3 nucleotides read TGTGCCAGCAGTTCAGTCGGACAGAGATACGAGCAGTACTTC. This sequence encodes CASSSVGQRYEQYF.

This clonotype was seen once. This chain uses TRBV20-1 with TRBJ2-7, with D possibly TRBD1 on 6 matching bases. V was trimmed by 8 bases and J by 0 bases, leaving 11 bases between them. This CDR3 is built from 12 residues. Germline-derived CDR1 and CDR2 are DFQATT and SNEGSKA (reference sequence). CDR3 coding DNA: TGCAGTACAGGGTCCCACTCCTACGAGCAGTACTTC. Its translation is CSTGSHSYEQYF.

The chain couples TRBV11-2 to TRBJ2-2; D gene unclear. The V gene lost 2 bases and the J gene lost 3 bases, with 7 bases spanning the gap. There are 14 residues in the CDR3. Germline CDR1 reads SGHAT; CDR2 reads FQNNGV. The CDR3 DNA is TGTGCCAGCAGCTTATCTGGATACACCGGGGAGCTGTTTTTT. Translation gives CASSLSGYTGELFF.

This clonotype was seen only a few times. The rearrangement links TRBV7-2 to TRBJ2-2; D is unresolved. Germline CDR1 reads SGHTA; CDR2 reads FQGNSA. This CDR3 has 14 amino acids. Deletions cut 5 bases from V and 1 base from J, with 8 bases between. Written as DNA, the CDR3 is TGTGCCAGCAGCCCTGAAGGGAACACCGGGGAGCTGTTTTTT. This translates into CASSPEGNTGELFF. Filled out from reference TRBV7-2 and TRBJ2-2, the complete variable domain reads GAGVSQSPSNKVTEKGKDVELRCDPISGHTALYWYRQSLGQGLEFLIYFQGNSAPDKSGLPSDRFSAERTGGSVSTLTIQRTQQEDSAVYLCASSPEGNTGELFFGEGSRLTVL.

This chain uses TRBV3-1 with TRBJ1-6, with 8 bases fitting TRBD1. V was pared by 10 bases and J by 7 bases, with 6 bases of the junction left unmatched. The germline V gene encodes CDR1 LGHDT and CDR2 YNNKEL (reference sequence). The CDR3 loop spans 13 amino acids. The CDR3 DNA follows: TGTGCCACCCGACAGGGGCAAAATTCACCCCTCCACTTT. This translates into CATRQGQNSPLHF.

This clonotype was seen many times. This rearrangement joins TRBV20-1 to TRBJ2-2; 12 bases align to TRBD2. The length of the CDR3 is 16 residues. CDR1 and CDR2 (germline): DFQATT, SNEGSKA (reference sequence). J was trimmed by 5 bases and V by 4 bases; bases with no gene match: 8. CDR3 sequence reads: CSATGLAGFVTGELFF. DNA for the CDR3: TGCAGTGCTACAGGACTAGCGGGGTTTGTAACCGGGGAGCTGTTTTTT.

The rearrangement uses TRBV7-2 and TRBJ1-5; 8 bases fit TRBD1. Germline CDR1 reads SGHTA; CDR2 reads FQGNSA. CDR3 length: 15 amino acids. The V gene end was trimmed by 10 bases and the J gene end by 6 bases; junction bases not matched to a gene: 14. CDR3 in DNA: TGTGCCATGGGCCACGGCGCCAGGGGGCCTCAGCCCCAGCATTTT. It codes for CAMGHGARGPQPQHF.

This clonotype was seen a handful of times. The chain joins TRBV3-1 to TRBJ2-1; 12 bases line up with TRBD2. Trimming cost V 5 bases and J 9 bases; bases outside gene matches: 5. Germline CDR1 is LGHDT and CDR2 is YNNKEL (reference sequence). The CDR3 contains 14 residues. CDR3 bases: TGTGCCAGCAGCACCGGACTAGCGGGAATTGAGCAGTTCTTC. Translated, it gives CASSTGLAGIEQFF.

The chain employs TRBV20-1 and TRBJ2-2; weak D call: TRBD2 (6 bases). Between the trimmed V and J ends, which lost 3 bases and 8 bases, there was a span of 13 bases. Germline V gene data show CDR1 as DFQATT and CDR2 as SNEGSKA (reference sequence). The CDR3 is 13 residues long. The CDR3 reads CSASGRGKGELFF. The CDR3, as DNA: TGCAGTGCTAGCGGGCGGGGAAAGGGGGAGCTGTTTTTT.

This clonotype turned up a few times. The rearrangement uses TRBV28 and TRBJ1-6; a possible D gene is TRBD1 (5 bases). Trimming pared 5 bases from V and 1 base from J, leaving 15 bases between. The V gene's germline CDR1 is MDHEN and CDR2 SYDVKM. The CDR3 has 17 residues. CDR3: CASSNPGRGSYNSPLHF. The CDR3 DNA is TGTGCCAGCAGTAACCCCGGACGGGGGTCCTATAATTCACCCCTCCACTTT.

This clonotype came up a few times. This rearrangement joins TRBV6-2 or TRBV6-3 to TRBJ2-2; a weak D match, TRBD2 (7 bases). Between the trimmed V and J ends, which lost 3 bases and 0 bases, there was a span of 14 bases. Germline V gene data show CDR1 as MNHEY and CDR2 as SVGEGT. The CDR3 has 17 residues. The CDR3 reads CASSYQGTTPNTGELFF. CDR3 sequence (DNA): TGTGCCAGCAGTTATCAGGGGACTACACCGAACACCGGGGAGCTGTTTTTT.

This clonotype has more than one count but fewer than ten. This chain uses TRBV5-1 with TRBJ1-6, with 9 bases aligning to TRBD1. The V and J ends lost 0 bases and 7 bases, in that order; junction bases with no gene match: 2. Looked up from germline, CDR1 is SGHRS and CDR2 is YFSETQ. The CDR3 has 15 amino acids. CDR3 amino acids: CASSLDDRGNSPLHF. The DNA of the CDR3 is TGCGCCAGCAGCTTGGATGACAGGGGGAATTCACCCCTCCACTTT.

This clonotype was detected a few times. The chain joins TRBV20-1 to TRBJ1-2; D not certain. This CDR3 has 10 residues. V gave up 7 bases and J gave up 6 bases, with 9 bases separating them. Germline CDR1 reads DFQATT; CDR2 reads SNEGSKA (reference sequence). CDR3 in DNA: TGCAGTGGCAATAGGGATGGCTACACCTTC. Protein: CSGNRDGYTF.